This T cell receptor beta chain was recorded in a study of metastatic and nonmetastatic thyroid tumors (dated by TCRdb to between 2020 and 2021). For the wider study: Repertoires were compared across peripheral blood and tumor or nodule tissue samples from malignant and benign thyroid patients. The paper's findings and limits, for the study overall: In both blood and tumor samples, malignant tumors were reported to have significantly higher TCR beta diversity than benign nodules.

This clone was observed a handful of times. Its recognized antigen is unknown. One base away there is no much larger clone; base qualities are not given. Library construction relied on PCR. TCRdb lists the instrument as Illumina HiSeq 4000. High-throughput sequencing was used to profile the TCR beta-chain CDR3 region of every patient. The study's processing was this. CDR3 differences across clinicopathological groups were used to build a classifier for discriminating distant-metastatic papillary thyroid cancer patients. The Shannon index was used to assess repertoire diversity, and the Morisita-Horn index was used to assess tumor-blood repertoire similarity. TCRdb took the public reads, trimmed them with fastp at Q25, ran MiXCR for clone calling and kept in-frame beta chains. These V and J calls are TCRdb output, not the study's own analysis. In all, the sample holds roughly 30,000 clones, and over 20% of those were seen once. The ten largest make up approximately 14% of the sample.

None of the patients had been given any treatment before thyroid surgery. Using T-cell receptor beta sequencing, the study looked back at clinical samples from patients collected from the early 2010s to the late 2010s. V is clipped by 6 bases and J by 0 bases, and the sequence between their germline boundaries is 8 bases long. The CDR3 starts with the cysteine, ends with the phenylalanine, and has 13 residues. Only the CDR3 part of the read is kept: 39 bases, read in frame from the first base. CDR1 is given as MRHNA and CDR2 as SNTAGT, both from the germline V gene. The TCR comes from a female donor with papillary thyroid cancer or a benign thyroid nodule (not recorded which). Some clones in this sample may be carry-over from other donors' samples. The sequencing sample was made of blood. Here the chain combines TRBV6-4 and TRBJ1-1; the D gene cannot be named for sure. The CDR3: CASSVELNTEAFF. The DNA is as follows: TGTGCCAGCAGCGTCGAGTTGAACACTGAAGCTTTCTTT.